A selection of T cell receptor beta chains follows, all from one sample in a study of cytomegalovirus exposure and HLA in healthy donors. TCRdb's copy holds only in-frame clones and misses some; the assay was immunoSEQ multiplex PCR. The data show just over 65,000 clones, 70% to 90% seen once. Sequenced material: PBMCs. These receptors all stem from a human donor in good health. The CDR3 runs from the conserved cysteine through the conserved F or W. D genes are given only for firm matches. Part of the rows lack a size; the others show once, few, many or a class for expanded clones.

V gene	D gene	clone size	J gene	CDR3 DNA	CDR3 protein
TRBV7-2	-	-	TRBJ2-3	TGTGCCAGCAGCTTAGCCCCATTAGCGGCTATCACAGATACGCAGTATTTT	CASSLAPLAAITDTQYF
TRBV7-2	TRBD2	-	TRBJ2-7	TGTGCCAGCAGCCCAAGTCAGTCTAGCGGCTCCTACGAGCAGTACTTC	CASSPSQSSGSYEQYF
TRBV30	-	-	TRBJ1-1	TGTGCCTGGAGTGTCATTGAAGCTTTCTTT	CAWSVIEAFF
TRBV5-1	TRBD2	-	TRBJ2-3	TGCGCCAGCAGCTTGAAAGCGGGGGCCACCCCAATCACAGATACGCAGTATTTT	CASSLKAGATPITDTQYF
TRBV27	TRBD2	-	TRBJ2-3	TGTGCCAGCAGCCGAGGGGGGACTAGCGGGGGGTCAGGGGCAGATACGCAGTATTTT	CASSRGGTSGGSGADTQYF
TRBV4-1	TRBD1	-	TRBJ2-3	TGCGCCAGCAGCCAGGACAGGGCGGCAGATACGCAGTATTTT	CASSQDRAADTQYF
TRBV10-3	-	-	TRBJ2-7	TGTGCCATCAGGATACAGGCGGCAGGGTACGAGCAGTACTTC	CAIRIQAAGYEQYF
TRBV5-1	TRBD1	once	TRBJ1-1	TGCGCCAGCAGCTTGACCGGGACAGGGACTACTGAAGCTTTCTTT	CASSLTGTGTTEAFF
TRBV28	-	-	TRBJ2-5	TGTGCCAGCAGTTTAGGGGCCATCAGGGTGGAGACCCAGTACTTC	CASSLGAIRVETQYF
TRBV9	-	-	TRBJ1-3	TGTGCCAGCAGCCCACGAGGACACCCGAGCTCTGGAAACACCATATATTTT	CASSPRGHPSSGNTIYF
TRBV4-1	TRBD2	few	TRBJ2-1	TGCGCCAGCAGCGATCTGGGACTAGCGGGGGGCCCTGATATGGGGTGTGAGCAGTTCTTC	CASSDLGLAGGPDMGCEQFF
TRBV7-2	-	-	TRBJ1-6	TGTGCCAGCAGCTTAGTATGGGCCCATAATTCACCCCTCCACTTT	CASSLVWAHNSPLHF
TRBV7-3	TRBD1	-	TRBJ1-1	TGTGCCAGCAGCCGGACAGGGGGTGGTGAAGCTTTCTTT	CASSRTGGGEAFF
TRBV28	TRBD2	-	TRBJ2-2	TGTGCCAGCAGTTTAACAGGGACTAGCGGGGGGAACACCGGGGAGCTGTTTTTT	CASSLTGTSGGNTGELFF
TRBV5-1	-	-	TRBJ1-3	TGCGCCAGCAGCTTGGACGCGGGACTTCTTTCTGGAAACACCATATATTTT	CASSLDAGLLSGNTIYF
TRBV4-1	-	-	TRBJ2-3	TGCGCCAGCAGCCAAAGGGAGGTTGGCACAGATACGCAGTATTTT	CASSQREVGTDTQYF
TRBV5-1	-	-	TRBJ1-2	TGCGCCAGCAGCTCGAGAATCCAGGGTTATGGCTACACCTTC	CASSSRIQGYGYTF